This TCR beta chain was recovered during a study of T cells in Graves' hyperthyroidism and ophthalmopathy. Study background: The initial diagnosis was the point when peripheral blood was collected, ahead of any treatment. General study points: Blood also carried most thyroid clonotypes expanded above 0.001.

Clinical Activity Scores of at least 3, NOSPECS grades of at least 4 and durations under 3 months characterized ophthalmopathy patients. Roughly 10 ml of fresh peripheral blood supplied the PBMCs. There were TCR beta CDR3 regions amplified from RNA transcripts. The primer set for the first-round RT-PCR of the TCR CDR3 was HTBI. TCRdb re-derived calls from the multiplex PCR reads in MiXCR, one entry per CDR3 protein. Of fewer than 500,000 distinct CDR3 sequences listed, around 15% are singletons. CDR3 size: 15 residues. Germline V lookup: CDR1 ENHRY, CDR2 SYGVKD. V lost 3 bases to trimming and J lost 3 bases; unmatched junction nucleotides: 6. In this sample, this clonotype turned up many times. The target antigen is unknown.

Sequenced input: blood. The sequence came from a woman aged 30 to 39 with Graves' ophthalmopathy. V is TRBV10-3 and J is TRBJ2-5; 8 bases are shared with TRBD2. This chain's CDR3 is CAISDERGPKETQYF. As DNA, the CDR3 is TGTGCCATCAGTGATGAGCGGGGGCCTAAAGAGACCCAGTACTTC.